This T cell receptor (beta chain) is drawn from a study of blood T cell repertoires in COVID-19. Study at large: In each case, the material was cDNA or gDNA derived from T cells, B-cell-depleted T cells, or PBMCs.

Participant-given clinical history determined each cohort assignment. Germline CDR1 reads SNHLY; CDR2 reads FYNNEI. V dropped 7 bases and J dropped 7; count of bases not matched to a gene: 9. This CDR3 has 14 residues. Under the authors' procedure: Amplified reference gene primers provided the basis for estimating nucleated cell counts. Generated by immunoSEQ multiplex PCR, the TCRdb table keeps only in-frame clones and is missing some. V, J and clone size derive from that table, while D and trimming were established from the DNA sequence. Of hundreds of thousands of clones listed, about 88% are singletons.

This chain uses TRBV2 with TRBJ2-1; TRBD1 agrees at 8 bases. The sequenced material came from PBMCs or T cells enriched from blood (not recorded which). This sequence was found in a man aged 25 to 40 with acute COVID-19. CDR3 sequence (DNA): TGTGCCAGCATCAGGGGGCGGGAAAAGAATGAGCAGTTCTTC. Its translation: CASIRGREKNEQFF.